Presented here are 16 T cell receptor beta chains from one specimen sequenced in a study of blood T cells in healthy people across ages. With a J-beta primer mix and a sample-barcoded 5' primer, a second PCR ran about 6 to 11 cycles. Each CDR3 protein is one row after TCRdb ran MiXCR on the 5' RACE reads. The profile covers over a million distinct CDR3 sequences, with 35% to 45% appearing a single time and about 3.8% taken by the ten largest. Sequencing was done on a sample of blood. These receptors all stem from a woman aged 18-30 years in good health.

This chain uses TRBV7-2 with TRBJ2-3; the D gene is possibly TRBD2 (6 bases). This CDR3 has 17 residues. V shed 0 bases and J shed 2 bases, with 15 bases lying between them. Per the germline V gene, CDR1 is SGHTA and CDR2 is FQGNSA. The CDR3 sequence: CASSLAGTSSLTDTQYF. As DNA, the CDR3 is TGTGCCAGCAGCTTAGCCGGGACTTCTTCCCTCACAGATACGCAGTATTTT. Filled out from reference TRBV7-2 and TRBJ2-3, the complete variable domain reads GAGVSQSPSNKVTEKGKDVELRCDPISGHTALYWYRQSLGQGLEFLIYFQGNSAPDKSGLPSDRFSAERTGGSVSTLTIQRTQQEDSAVYLCASSLAGTSSLTDTQYFGPGTRLTVL.

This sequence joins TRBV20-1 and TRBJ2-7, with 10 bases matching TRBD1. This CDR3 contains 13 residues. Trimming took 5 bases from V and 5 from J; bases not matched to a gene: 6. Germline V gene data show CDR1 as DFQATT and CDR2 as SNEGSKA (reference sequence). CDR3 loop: CSAERDRGNEQYF. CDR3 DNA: TGCAGTGCTGAACGGGACAGGGGTAACGAGCAGTACTTC.

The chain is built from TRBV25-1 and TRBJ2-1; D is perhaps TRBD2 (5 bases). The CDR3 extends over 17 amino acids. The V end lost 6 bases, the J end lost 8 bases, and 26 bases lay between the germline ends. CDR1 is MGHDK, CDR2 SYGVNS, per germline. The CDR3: CASRPGKRPKVGDEQFF. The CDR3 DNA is TGTGCCAGCAGGCCCGGGAAGCGCCCCAAGGTCGGCGATGAGCAGTTCTTC.

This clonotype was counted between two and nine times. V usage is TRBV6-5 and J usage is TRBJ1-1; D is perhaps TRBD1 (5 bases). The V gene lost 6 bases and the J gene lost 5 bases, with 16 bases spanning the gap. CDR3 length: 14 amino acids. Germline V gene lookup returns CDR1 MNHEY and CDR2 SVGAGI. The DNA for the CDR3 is TGTGCCAGCAGACAAGGACCGGGGGAGACTGAAGCTTTCTTT. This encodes CASRQGPGETEAFF.

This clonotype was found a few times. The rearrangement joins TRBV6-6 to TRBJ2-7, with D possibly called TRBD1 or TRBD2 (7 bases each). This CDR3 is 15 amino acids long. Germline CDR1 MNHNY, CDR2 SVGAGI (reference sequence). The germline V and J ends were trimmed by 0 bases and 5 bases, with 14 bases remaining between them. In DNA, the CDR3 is TGTGCCAGCAGTTACTCGAATTCAGGGGGGGACGAGCAGTACTTC. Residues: CASSYSNSGGDEQYF.

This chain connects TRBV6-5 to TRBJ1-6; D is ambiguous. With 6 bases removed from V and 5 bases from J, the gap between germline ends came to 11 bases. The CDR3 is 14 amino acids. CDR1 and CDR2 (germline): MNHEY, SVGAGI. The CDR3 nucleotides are TGTGCCAGCAGCCTCGGACCCGATAATTCACCCCTCCACTTT. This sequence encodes CASSLGPDNSPLHF.

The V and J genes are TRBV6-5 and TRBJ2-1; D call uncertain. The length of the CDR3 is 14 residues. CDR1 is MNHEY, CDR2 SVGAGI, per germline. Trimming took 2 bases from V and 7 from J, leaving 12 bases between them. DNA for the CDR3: TGTGCCAGCAGTTACGTCCCCACCAAAAATGAGCAGTTCTTC. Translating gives CASSYVPTKNEQFF.

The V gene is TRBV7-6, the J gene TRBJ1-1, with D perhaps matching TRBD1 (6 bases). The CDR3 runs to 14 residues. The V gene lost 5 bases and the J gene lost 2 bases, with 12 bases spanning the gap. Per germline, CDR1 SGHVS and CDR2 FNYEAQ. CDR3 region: CASSRGQINTEAFF. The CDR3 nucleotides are TGTGCCAGCAGCCGCGGACAGATAAACACTGAAGCTTTCTTT.

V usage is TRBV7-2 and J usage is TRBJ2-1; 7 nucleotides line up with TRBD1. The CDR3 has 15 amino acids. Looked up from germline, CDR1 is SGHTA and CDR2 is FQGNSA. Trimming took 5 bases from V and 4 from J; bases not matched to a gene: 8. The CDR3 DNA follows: TGTGCCAGCAGCGACAGACAGGGAGAGTACAATGAGCAGTTCTTC. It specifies CASSDRQGEYNEQFF.

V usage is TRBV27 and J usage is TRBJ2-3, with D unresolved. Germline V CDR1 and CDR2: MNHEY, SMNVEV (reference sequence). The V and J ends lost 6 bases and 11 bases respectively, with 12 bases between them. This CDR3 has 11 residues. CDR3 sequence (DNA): TGTGCCAGCAGCTCCCCCTGGGGGCAGTATTTT. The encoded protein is CASSSPWGQYF.

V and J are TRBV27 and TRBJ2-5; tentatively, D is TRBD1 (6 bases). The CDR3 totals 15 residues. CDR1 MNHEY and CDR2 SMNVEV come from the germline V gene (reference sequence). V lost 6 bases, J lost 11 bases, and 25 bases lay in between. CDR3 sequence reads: CASSLDSSSYNGQYF. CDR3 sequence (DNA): TGTGCCAGCAGCCTGGACAGCAGCTCCTACAATGGGCAGTACTTC.

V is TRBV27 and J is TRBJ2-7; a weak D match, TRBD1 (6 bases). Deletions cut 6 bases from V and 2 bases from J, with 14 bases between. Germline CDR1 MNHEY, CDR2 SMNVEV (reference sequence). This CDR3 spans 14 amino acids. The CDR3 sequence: CASRSIGGTYEQYF. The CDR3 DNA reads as TGTGCCAGCAGATCCATAGGGGGAACCTACGAGCAGTACTTC.

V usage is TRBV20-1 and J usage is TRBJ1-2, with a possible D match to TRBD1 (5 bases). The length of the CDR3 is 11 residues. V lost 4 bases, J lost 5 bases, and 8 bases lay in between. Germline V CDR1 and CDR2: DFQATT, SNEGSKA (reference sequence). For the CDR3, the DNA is TGCAGTGCTACCGACAGATATGGCTACACCTTC. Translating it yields CSATDRYGYTF.

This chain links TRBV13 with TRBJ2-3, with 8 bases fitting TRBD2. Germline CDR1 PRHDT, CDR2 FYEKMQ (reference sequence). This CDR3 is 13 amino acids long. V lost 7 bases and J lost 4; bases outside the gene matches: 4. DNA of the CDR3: TGTGCCAGCACCGAGCGGGGGCCAGATACGCAGTATTTT. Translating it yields CASTERGPDTQYF.

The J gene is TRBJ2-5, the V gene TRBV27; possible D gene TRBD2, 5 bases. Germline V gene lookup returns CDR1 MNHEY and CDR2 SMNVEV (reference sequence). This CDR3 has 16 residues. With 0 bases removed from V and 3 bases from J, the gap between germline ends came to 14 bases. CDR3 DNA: TGTGCCAGCAGTTTATCTGGACTGGGGATTAAAGAGACCCAGTACTTC. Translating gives CASSLSGLGIKETQYF.

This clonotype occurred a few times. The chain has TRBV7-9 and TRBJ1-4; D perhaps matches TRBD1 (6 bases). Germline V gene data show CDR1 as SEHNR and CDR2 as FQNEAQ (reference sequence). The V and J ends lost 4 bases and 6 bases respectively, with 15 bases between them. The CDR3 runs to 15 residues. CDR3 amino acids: CASSSADRWDEKLFF. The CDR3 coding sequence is TGTGCCAGCAGCTCCGCGGACAGATGGGATGAAAAACTGTTTTTT.